This TCR beta chain was sequenced during a study of Graves' ophthalmopathy and Graves' hyperthyroidism (dated by TCRdb to 2016 to 2019). With regard to the full study: Peripheral blood was collected before any treatment was given, at the time of initial diagnosis. The independent validation cohort included approximately 19 hyperthyroidism patients plus 17 patients who later progressed from hyperthyroidism to ophthalmopathy. After sampling, hyperthyroidism patients received methimazole starting at 30 mg daily, and ophthalmopathy patients received high-dose intravenous methylprednisolone. In over five hyperthyroidism patients, T-cell repertoires of thyroid tissue and blood were compared. The 85 to 100 discovery patients were divided at random into training and test sets in a 7:3 ratio. To tell Graves' ophthalmopathy apart from Graves' hyperthyroidism, and to predict which patients would progress to ophthalmopathy, the study relied on TCR beta repertoire signatures. To explore V-J signatures that distinguish ophthalmopathy from hyperthyroidism, a discovery set of about a hundred patients was enrolled, made up of around 40 with ophthalmopathy and around 60 with stable hyperthyroidism. In total, 135 blood samples were TCR-sequenced: around 42 ophthalmopathy, approximately 80 hyperthyroidism and approximately 17 hyperthyroidism-to-ophthalmopathy patients.

For repertoire sequencing, TCR beta CDR3 regions were amplified from RNA transcripts. A first-round RT-PCR used HTBI primers with the Qiagen OneStep RT-PCR kit, followed by a second-round multiplex PCR, size selection and purification. Libraries were sequenced on an Illumina HiSeq2000 using paired-end 100 bp reads. As for the original processing: SOAPnuke was used to process the reads, throwing out any read that had adapters, had uncalled bases, had a mean Phred below 15, or lacked an exact constant-primer or identifier match. COPE v1.2.5 was used to merge the high-quality paired reads. Each unique nucleotide sequence was defined as a clonotype, and clonotypes were aligned to IMGT TRB V, D and J references with MiTCR v1.1. The analysis was limited to V-J combinations with a frequency above 0.0001, which together covered more than 98% of repertoires. A TCR clonal expansion and chaos score per V-J combination was defined as the ratio of F50 clonal expansion to chaos observed in the TCRdist matrix. Welch's t-statistics and random forest were used to narrow the features down to more than 10 V-J combinations, which were then fed into a naive Bayes classifier. The similarity between thyroid and blood repertoires was quantified using the Morisita-Horn index. TCRdb took the public reads, trimmed them with fastp at Q25, ran MiXCR for clone calling and kept in-frame beta chains. CDR3 protein duplicates are merged, each entry listing the most common genes and DNA. TCRdb's processing, not the study's, gives the V and J calls here. This sample has about 400,000 distinct CDR3 sequences in its table, and approximately 20% of those were observed once. The ten largest clones represent 1.6% of the sample.

The ophthalmopathy patients had moderately to severely active disease, with a Clinical Activity Score of 3 or higher, a NOSPECS grade of 4 or higher, and a disease duration of less than 3 months. Patients with other autoimmune diseases, uncontrolled infections, pregnancy or lactation were excluded from the study. Clinical symptoms, serum thyroxine, TRAb, thyroid ultrasound and orbital computed tomography formed the basis of the diagnosis. Ficoll-Paque density gradient centrifugation was used to isolate PBMCs from approximately 10 ml of fresh peripheral blood. Total RNA was extracted using Trizol reagent, and RNA quality was checked on an Agilent 2100 Bioanalyzer. The germline V gene yields MNHEY for CDR1 and SVGEGT for CDR2. Relative to germline, V is missing 10 bases and J is missing 0 bases, with 6 bases of the junction outside any gene match. The CDR3 goes from the cysteine to the phenylalanine over 13 residues. Left in the record is the CDR3 DNA by itself, 39 bases read in frame from the first base.

Ten or more counts support this clonotype. The clone's antigen remains unknown. No base quality values were provided; no much bigger clone lies one nucleotide off. What the work shows at the level of the full study, not this receptor alone: Sample size was not predetermined statistically, and investigators were not blinded to group allocation. The 13-signature model separated ophthalmopathy from stable hyperthyroidism with approximately 90% sensitivity and less than 83% specificity in cross-validation, and 80%/75% in the test set. Among expanded thyroid clonotypes with frequency above 0.001, most also showed up in blood, which suggests that blood repertoires may reflect the thyroid immune response. In validation, the model predicted ophthalmopathy progression with 55% to 71% sensitivity and about 73% specificity; some 13 predicted patients were CT-confirmed with GO in a median of approximately 6.5 months.

This chain is built from TRBV6-2 or TRBV6-3 and TRBJ2-7; the central 7 bases match TRBD2. Input material: peripheral blood. The origin of this receptor is a woman between 18 and 29 years old with Graves' ophthalmopathy. Donor details come from another sample of the same person, matched by shared clones. The CDR3 reads as follows: CATRGGVSYEQYF. In nucleotides, the sequence is TGTGCCACTAGGGGAGGGGTCTCCTACGAGCAGTACTTC.